The rows below give T cell receptor beta chains drawn from one sample of a study of blood T cell repertoires in COVID-19. The method was immunoSEQ multiplex PCR; TCRdb's version includes in-frame clones alone and lacks a portion of them. This sample has 210,000 or so clones, with 80% to 90% found just once. Sequenced sample: PBMCs or T cells enriched from blood (not recorded which). These TCRs come from a woman between 45 and 60 years old in a cohort exposed to, infected with or recovered from COVID-19 (not recorded which). Each CDR3 is given with its conserved first and last residue. The D gene is left open where the match is weak. Size is stated for part of the rows, as once, few or many counts, or as a class when the clone is expanded.

j_call clone_size d_call v_call cdr3_nt cdr3_aa
TRBJ2-3 once TRBD2 TRBV3-1/TRBV3-2 TGTGCCAGCAGCCAATATGCAGCGGGAAGCACAGATACGCAGTATTTT CASSQYAAGSTDTQYF
TRBJ1-1 - - TRBV28 TGTGCCAGCAGTACGCCAGGGACTGAAGCTTTCTTT CASSTPGTEAFF
TRBJ2-2 few - TRBV4-2 TGTGCCAGCACCACAACTAGGCTCCGTTTGGACACCGGGGAGCTGTTTTTT CASTTTRLRLDTGELFF
TRBJ1-4 - - TRBV30 TGTGCCTGGAGGGCCGGATGGGACTCAACTAATGAAAAACTGTTTTTT CAWRAGWDSTNEKLFF
TRBJ2-1 - TRBD2 TRBV18 TGTGCCAGCTCACCACCGGGGCTAGCGGGGGGCTACAATGAGCAGTTCTTC CASSPPGLAGGYNEQFF
TRBJ1-6 once TRBD1 TRBV7-2 TGTGCCAGCAGCTCTCGCGGGACAGGAGATTCACCCCTCCACTTT CASSSRGTGDSPLHF
TRBJ1-1 - TRBD1 TRBV11-2 TGTGCCAGCAGCGCACAGGGGGCCGGTGATGAAGCTTTCTTT CASSAQGAGDEAFF
TRBJ1-4 - - TRBV4-3 TGCGCCAGCAGCCAAGATCTGGGGGGGAGGGAAAAACTGTTTTTT CASSQDLGGREKLFF
TRBJ2-7 - - TRBV28 TGTGCCAGCAGTTTGGCCGCCTACGAGCAGTACTTC CASSLAAYEQYF
TRBJ1-3 - - TRBV7-2 TGTGCCAGCAGCTCCGGGCGCGGGAGCGTAAACACCATATATTTT CASSSGRGSVNTIYF
TRBJ1-5 - - TRBV2 TGTGCCAGCATTATGGACAGAGATCAGCCCCAGCATTTT CASIMDRDQPQHF
TRBJ2-2 - TRBD2 TRBV6-5 TGTGCCAGCAGTTTCCCTAGCGGGAGAAACACCGGGGAGCTGTTTTTT CASSFPSGRNTGELFF
TRBJ2-5 - - TRBV14 TGTGCCAGCAGCCAAGGACGCAGGTCTTCCCTTTATAGAGAGACCCAGTACTTC CASSQGRRSSLYRETQYF
TRBJ2-3 - - TRBV2 TGTGCCAGCAGAGTGGGGGCAAGCACAGATACGCAGTATTTT CASRVGASTDTQYF
TRBJ2-5 few TRBD1 TRBV29-1 TGCAGCGTCAGGGGACAGGGCCTCCGAGAGACCCAGTACTTC CSVRGQGLRETQYF
TRBJ2-1 once TRBD2 TRBV4-3 TGCGCCAGCAGCCAACGGAAGATAGCGGGGCCAACGATCTACAATGAGCAGTTCTTC CASSQRKIAGPTIYNEQFF
TRBJ1-3 few - TRBV5-1 TGCGCCAGCAGCCAAGACGCACAGGGATCTGGAAACACCATATATTTT CASSQDAQGSGNTIYF
TRBJ2-3 few TRBD1 TRBV3-1/TRBV3-2 TGTGCCAGCAGCCGAACAGGGGACACAGATACGCAGTATTTT CASSRTGDTDTQYF
TRBJ2-5 - TRBD1 TRBV19 TGTGCCAGTAGTCCGGGGACAGGTCAAGAGACCCAGTACTTC CASSPGTGQETQYF
TRBJ2-1 - - TRBV6-2/TRBV6-3 TGTGCCAGCAGTTACAATCGGTACAATGAGCAGTTCTTC CASSYNRYNEQFF
TRBJ1-1 - TRBD1 TRBV7-6 TGTGCCAGCAGCCCCCGACAGGGTCTGAACACTGAAGCTTTCTTT CASSPRQGLNTEAFF
TRBJ2-2 - - TRBV7-2 TGTGCCAGCAGCCGAGGGGGACACGGGGAGCTGTTTTTT CASSRGGHGELFF
TRBJ1-1 - TRBD1 TRBV5-6 TGTGCCAGCAGTTGGGGACAGGGGCTAGCTGAAGCTTTCTTT CASSWGQGLAEAFF
TRBJ1-1 few - TRBV11-2 TGTGCCAGCAGGTCTCAGGACTATGCGACCACTGAAGCTTTCTTT CASRSQDYATTEAFF
TRBJ2-1 - - TRBV18 TGTGCCAGCTCACGGACAGCAAGTAGAGGGAGGGATGAGCAGTTCTTC CASSRTASRGRDEQFF
TRBJ2-1 - TRBD2 TRBV18 TGTGCCAGCTCACCACAGTTTAGCGGGACCAGGGGTGAGCAGTTCTTC CASSPQFSGTRGEQFF
TRBJ1-2 few - TRBV6-5 TGTGCCAGCAGTTATAGCCGAAACCTTAACTATGGCTACACCTTC CASSYSRNLNYGYTF
TRBJ2-1 - TRBD1 TRBV24-1 TGTGCCACCAGTGATCCCGGGACAGGGGACAATGAGCAGTTCTTC CATSDPGTGDNEQFF
TRBJ1-3 - - TRBV30 TGTGCCTGGAGCCGGGGCGGGGGGGGTGGAAACACCATATATTTT CAWSRGGGGGNTIYF
TRBJ1-1 - - TRBV9 TGTGCCAGCAGCCCTGGGGGGGGGCCTGAAGCTTTCTTT CASSPGGGPEAFF
TRBJ1-5 - - TRBV28 TGTGCCAGCAGTTTGGTACTTCAGCCCCAGCATTTT CASSLVLQPQHF
TRBJ2-1 - TRBD2 TRBV2 TGTGCCAGCAGGAGGCTAGCGGGGCCCAATGAGCAGTTCTTC CASRRLAGPNEQFF
TRBJ2-7 - - TRBV6-1 TGTGCCAGCAGTGAACAGAAATCCTACGAGCAGTACTTC CASSEQKSYEQYF
TRBJ2-5 - - TRBV19 TGTGCCAGTAGTTCCAGGGATGGCCAAGAGACCCAGTACTTC CASSSRDGQETQYF
TRBJ2-1 - TRBD1 TRBV4-3 TGCGCCAGCAGCCAAGATTCAGACAGGGAATCCTACAATGAGCAGTTCTTC CASSQDSDRESYNEQFF
TRBJ2-7 - - TRBV5-8 TGTGCCGCTGGGAGGCAAGGGCGGGCCTACGAGCAGTACTTC CAAGRQGRAYEQYF
TRBJ1-1 - - TRBV12-3/TRBV12-4 TGTGCCAGCAGTTTGAAGAGAAACACTGAAGCTTTCTTT CASSLKRNTEAFF
TRBJ1-5 once - TRBV4-1 TGCGCCAGCAGCCAAGAAATCCTTCAGCCCCAGCATTTT CASSQEILQPQHF
TRBJ2-4 - - TRBV5-1 TGCGCCAGCAGCGTGCCCGGGATCTCCAAAAACATTCAGTACTTC CASSVPGISKNIQYF
TRBJ2-4 - TRBD1 TRBV7-8 TGTGCCAGCAGCTCGGACAGGGAGGAGTACATTCAGTACTTC CASSSDREEYIQYF
TRBJ1-4 once - TRBV10-3 TGTGCCATCAGTGGGCCCCGAGACAGGACGTTTTTT CAISGPRDRTFF
TRBJ1-2 - - TRBV9 TGTGCCAGCAGCGCAAGACAAGGCGGCTACACCTTC CASSARQGGYTF
TRBJ1-3 - TRBD1 TRBV28 TGTGCCAGCAGAACTACAGGGGGCTCTGGAAACACCATATATTTT CASRTTGGSGNTIYF
TRBJ1-1 once TRBD1 TRBV7-9 TGTGCCAGCAGCGCCTGGGACAGGGGGCGAGAAAGTGAAGCTTTCTTT CASSAWDRGRESEAFF
TRBJ2-3 - - TRBV4-3 TGCGCCAGCAGCCAAGACACACAGGTTGGGACAGATACGCAGTATTTT CASSQDTQVGTDTQYF
TRBJ1-3 - TRBD1 TRBV5-1 TGCGCCAGCAGCCGGGACAGCTCTGGAAACACCATATATTTT CASSRDSSGNTIYF
TRBJ1-1 - TRBD1 TRBV15 TGTGCCATCGGGACAGGATTTGGGACTGAAGCTTTCTTT CAIGTGFGTEAFF
TRBJ1-1 - - TRBV4-3 TGCGCCAGCAGCCAAGAGCGGGTTAGCACTGAAGCTTTCTTT CASSQERVSTEAFF
TRBJ1-1 - TRBD1 TRBV7-7 TGTGCTAGCAGCACCCACGGGGACAGGGGGACTGAAGCTTTCTTT CASSTHGDRGTEAFF
TRBJ1-1 - - TRBV14 TGTGCCAGCAGCCAAGGGAGTTGGCGATTGAACACTGAAGCTTTCTTT CASSQGSWRLNTEAFF